This is a list of T cell receptor beta chains from one sample in a study of blood T cell repertoires in COVID-19. Data came from immunoSEQ multiplex PCR; TCRdb stores just in-frame clones and leaves some out. The data show roughly 150,000 clones, approximately 81% seen once. The specimen was PBMCs or T cells enriched from blood (not recorded which). These receptors came from a woman between 50 and 59 years old who had recovered from COVID-19. The CDR3 runs from the conserved cysteine through the conserved F or W. The order of the fields is V gene, J gene, D gene, clone size, CDR3 DNA, CDR3 protein. The D gene is left open where the match is weak. The size of a clone is reported for some rows only, either as once, few or many, or as a class for expanded clones.

v_call: TRBV28; j_call: TRBJ2-5; d_call: TRBD2; clone_size: .; cdr3_nt: TGTGCCAGCAGTTCCCCGGGACTAGCGGGAGGTGGAGAGACCCAGTACTTC; cdr3_aa: CASSSPGLAGGGETQYF
v_call: TRBV28; j_call: TRBJ2-7; d_call: TRBD1; clone_size: .; cdr3_nt: TGTGCCAGCAGTTTACCCGGGACAGGGGCCAACGAGCAGTACTTC; cdr3_aa: CASSLPGTGANEQYF
v_call: TRBV2; j_call: TRBJ2-2; d_call: .; clone_size: .; cdr3_nt: TGTGCCACCAGGGGGGAGGCCCCCGGGGAGCTGTTTTTT; cdr3_aa: CATRGEAPGELFF
v_call: TRBV20-1; j_call: TRBJ1-2; d_call: TRBD1; clone_size: .; cdr3_nt: TGCAGTGCTCCGACAGGGGATGGCTACACCTTC; cdr3_aa: CSAPTGDGYTF
v_call: TRBV4-1; j_call: TRBJ1-4; d_call: .; clone_size: .; cdr3_nt: TGCGCCAGCAGCCAAGGGGCTGGGTGGGATGAAAAACTGTTTTTT; cdr3_aa: CASSQGAGWDEKLFF
v_call: TRBV19; j_call: TRBJ1-2; d_call: .; clone_size: .; cdr3_nt: TGTGCCAGTAGAACAGGGAACTATGGCTACACCTTC; cdr3_aa: CASRTGNYGYTF
v_call: TRBV28; j_call: TRBJ2-3; d_call: .; clone_size: .; cdr3_nt: TGTGCCAGCACCGATGCCTTTGGCTCCACAGATACGCAGTATTTT; cdr3_aa: CASTDAFGSTDTQYF
v_call: TRBV7-2; j_call: TRBJ1-3; d_call: .; clone_size: once; cdr3_nt: TGTGCCAGCAGGGACAGCCTCTCTGGAAACACCATATATTTT; cdr3_aa: CASRDSLSGNTIYF
v_call: TRBV4-3; j_call: TRBJ1-3; d_call: .; clone_size: .; cdr3_nt: TGCGCCAGCAGCAAAGACCCCAAAGCGGTCTCTGGAAACACCATATATTTT; cdr3_aa: CASSKDPKAVSGNTIYF
v_call: TRBV28; j_call: TRBJ2-7; d_call: .; clone_size: .; cdr3_nt: TGTGCCAGCAGTCCCCAGGGAAAGGGATTCAGCTCCTACGAGCAGTACTTC; cdr3_aa: CASSPQGKGFSSYEQYF
v_call: TRBV2; j_call: TRBJ1-4; d_call: .; clone_size: .; cdr3_nt: TGTGCCAGCAGTCTGACTCTCCAAAAACTGTTTTTT; cdr3_aa: CASSLTLQKLFF
v_call: TRBV18; j_call: TRBJ1-3; d_call: .; clone_size: once; cdr3_nt: TGTGCCAGCTCACCATTGCCCGCGGGTCCCTCCCCCGGAAACACCATATATTTT; cdr3_aa: CASSPLPAGPSPGNTIYF
v_call: TRBV6-2/TRBV6-3; j_call: TRBJ2-1; d_call: .; clone_size: few; cdr3_nt: TGTGCCAGCAGTCTCCCGTCTAAAGTGGATGAGCAGTTCTTC; cdr3_aa: CASSLPSKVDEQFF
v_call: TRBV2; j_call: TRBJ2-1; d_call: TRBD2; clone_size: .; cdr3_nt: TGTGCCAGTTCTCCCGGGGGGGGGCAGTTCTTC; cdr3_aa: CASSPGGGQFF
v_call: TRBV5-1; j_call: TRBJ2-7; d_call: .; clone_size: .; cdr3_nt: TGCGCCAGCAGCTTGGAGGAGGGTCTCCACGAGCAGTACTTC; cdr3_aa: CASSLEEGLHEQYF
v_call: TRBV15; j_call: TRBJ1-2; d_call: .; clone_size: .; cdr3_nt: TGTGCCACCAGCAGAGATCCGGGGAGCTACACCTTC; cdr3_aa: CATSRDPGSYTF
v_call: TRBV11-2; j_call: TRBJ1-4; d_call: TRBD1; clone_size: few; cdr3_nt: TGTGCCAGCAGCTTACGGATCGGGACAGGGGCTAATGAAAAACTGTTTTTT; cdr3_aa: CASSLRIGTGANEKLFF
v_call: TRBV7-7; j_call: TRBJ1-3; d_call: .; clone_size: .; cdr3_nt: TGTGCTAGCAGCAGGTTACAGGGTTGCCGTAAGGGAAACACCATATATTTT; cdr3_aa: CASSRLQGCRKGNTIYF
v_call: TRBV19; j_call: TRBJ2-6; d_call: TRBD1; clone_size: .; cdr3_nt: TGTGCCACCAAAGGGGTGACAGGGATGGCCTCTGGGGCCAACGTCCTGACTTTC; cdr3_aa: CATKGVTGMASGANVLTF
v_call: TRBV6-5; j_call: TRBJ1-3; d_call: .; clone_size: .; cdr3_nt: TGTGCCAGCAGACCCGGTGGAGCTGGAAACACCATATATTTT; cdr3_aa: CASRPGGAGNTIYF
v_call: TRBV11-2; j_call: TRBJ2-7; d_call: .; clone_size: .; cdr3_nt: TGTGCCAGCAGACCAACAGGAACCTCCCTCCTTGGCGAGCAGTACTTC; cdr3_aa: CASRPTGTSLLGEQYF
v_call: TRBV5-1; j_call: TRBJ2-1; d_call: .; clone_size: .; cdr3_nt: TGCGCCAGCAGCTTTACGACAGTCGGGGGTGAGCAGTTCTTC; cdr3_aa: CASSFTTVGGEQFF
v_call: TRBV7-2; j_call: TRBJ2-7; d_call: TRBD1; clone_size: .; cdr3_nt: TGTGCCAGCAGCTTGGACAGGGGGCAACACGAGCAGTACTTC; cdr3_aa: CASSLDRGQHEQYF
v_call: TRBV4-3; j_call: TRBJ1-3; d_call: .; clone_size: .; cdr3_nt: TGCGCCAGCAGCCAAGAGTTCCACGGGAGCTCTGGAAACACCATATATTTT; cdr3_aa: CASSQEFHGSSGNTIYF
v_call: TRBV20-1; j_call: TRBJ2-7; d_call: TRBD1; clone_size: .; cdr3_nt: TGCAGTGCTAGTATCGGGACAGGGGGCTACGAGCAGTACTTC; cdr3_aa: CSASIGTGGYEQYF
v_call: TRBV7-2; j_call: TRBJ2-2; d_call: .; clone_size: .; cdr3_nt: TGTGCCAGCAGCGCCCGGTCCCGCGAGAACACCGGGGAGCTGTTTTTT; cdr3_aa: CASSARSRENTGELFF
v_call: TRBV18; j_call: TRBJ2-5; d_call: TRBD2; clone_size: .; cdr3_nt: TGTGCCAGCTCTTCGACTAGCGGGACCGGGACCCAGTACTTC; cdr3_aa: CASSSTSGTGTQYF
v_call: TRBV6-5; j_call: TRBJ2-7; d_call: .; clone_size: .; cdr3_nt: TGTGCCAGCAGTCACGCTTTGGGGAGAACCTACGAGCAGTACTTC; cdr3_aa: CASSHALGRTYEQYF
v_call: TRBV12-3/TRBV12-4; j_call: TRBJ2-4; d_call: .; clone_size: .; cdr3_nt: TGTGCCAGCAGTCGACAGGAAAACATTCAGTACTTC; cdr3_aa: CASSRQENIQYF
v_call: TRBV18; j_call: TRBJ2-7; d_call: TRBD1; clone_size: .; cdr3_nt: TGTGCCAGCTCACGACTCGACAGGGGCGAGCAGTACTTC; cdr3_aa: CASSRLDRGEQYF
v_call: TRBV13; j_call: TRBJ1-2; d_call: .; clone_size: .; cdr3_nt: TGTGCCAGCAGCCAATACTCCCTTGGCTACACCTTC; cdr3_aa: CASSQYSLGYTF
v_call: TRBV7-9; j_call: TRBJ2-5; d_call: .; clone_size: .; cdr3_nt: TGTGCCAGCCGTCATGGGGCGCGAGAGACCCAGTACTTC; cdr3_aa: CASRHGARETQYF
v_call: TRBV5-6; j_call: TRBJ2-2; d_call: TRBD2; clone_size: .; cdr3_nt: TGTGCCAGCAGCATAGCAGCTAGCGGCCTAGTCGGGGAGCTGTTTTTT; cdr3_aa: CASSIAASGLVGELFF
v_call: TRBV28; j_call: TRBJ1-4; d_call: .; clone_size: .; cdr3_nt: TGTGCCAGCAGTTTGGGCGGGAAACTGTTTTTT; cdr3_aa: CASSLGGKLFF
v_call: TRBV10-3; j_call: TRBJ2-1; d_call: TRBD2; clone_size: .; cdr3_nt: TGTGCCATCAGTGAGGACGCGCTTGAGCGGGGGGGCCGGAATGAGCAGTTCTTC; cdr3_aa: CAISEDALERGGRNEQFF
v_call: TRBV9; j_call: TRBJ2-3; d_call: .; clone_size: .; cdr3_nt: TGTGCCAGCCAGTTCGGAGATGGCACAGATACGCAGTATTTT; cdr3_aa: CASQFGDGTDTQYF
v_call: TRBV5-4; j_call: TRBJ1-6; d_call: TRBD1; clone_size: many; cdr3_nt: TGTGCCAGCAGCAGGGGACAGGCCCATAATTCACCCCTCCACTTT; cdr3_aa: CASSRGQAHNSPLHF
v_call: TRBV7-3; j_call: TRBJ2-2; d_call: TRBD1; clone_size: .; cdr3_nt: TGTGCCAGCAGCCGGGGACAGACAGGCACCGGGGAGCTGTTTTTT; cdr3_aa: CASSRGQTGTGELFF
v_call: TRBV11-2; j_call: TRBJ2-5; d_call: TRBD2; clone_size: .; cdr3_nt: TGTGCCAGCAGCTCCGGGGGGGAGGGGACCCAGTACTTC; cdr3_aa: CASSSGGEGTQYF
v_call: TRBV7-2; j_call: TRBJ2-5; d_call: .; clone_size: .; cdr3_nt: TGTGCCAGCAGCACCCGGGACACAGAGACCCAGTACTTC; cdr3_aa: CASSTRDTETQYF
v_call: TRBV5-1; j_call: TRBJ1-1; d_call: .; clone_size: .; cdr3_nt: TGCGCCAGCAGCCCACTGCAGGGGTTTGAAGCTTTCTTT; cdr3_aa: CASSPLQGFEAFF
v_call: TRBV6-5; j_call: TRBJ2-7; d_call: TRBD2; clone_size: once; cdr3_nt: TGTGCCAGCAGTAGGCCCGGGACTACCGAGCAGTACTTC; cdr3_aa: CASSRPGTTEQYF
v_call: TRBV7-6; j_call: TRBJ2-1; d_call: TRBD2; clone_size: .; cdr3_nt: TGTGCCAGCAGCTTAGGGGGGACTAGAACCGATGAGCAGTTCTTC; cdr3_aa: CASSLGGTRTDEQFF
v_call: TRBV18; j_call: TRBJ2-1; d_call: TRBD2; clone_size: .; cdr3_nt: TGTGCCAGCTCACCCCTTAGCGGGGGTCGGGATGAGCAGTTCTTC; cdr3_aa: CASSPLSGGRDEQFF
v_call: TRBV6-5; j_call: TRBJ2-7; d_call: .; clone_size: .; cdr3_nt: TGTGCCAGCAGTTACTTGGGGGGGCGCCCCTACGAGCAGTACTTC; cdr3_aa: CASSYLGGRPYEQYF
v_call: TRBV28; j_call: TRBJ2-1; d_call: .; clone_size: .; cdr3_nt: TGTGCCAGCAGTTTATGGGCGGGTCAGGCCTACAATGAGCAGTTCTTC; cdr3_aa: CASSLWAGQAYNEQFF
v_call: TRBV11-2; j_call: TRBJ2-5; d_call: TRBD2; clone_size: .; cdr3_nt: TGTGCCAGCAGCGCCCGGACTAGCGGGGGAGAGACCCAGTACTTC; cdr3_aa: CASSARTSGGETQYF
v_call: TRBV5-1; j_call: TRBJ1-4; d_call: .; clone_size: .; cdr3_nt: TGCGCCAGCAGCTTGGAGCGAGGTGATGAAAAACTGTTTTTT; cdr3_aa: CASSLERGDEKLFF
v_call: TRBV19; j_call: TRBJ1-1; d_call: .; clone_size: few; cdr3_nt: TGTGCCAGTAGTATCACCAGTCTTGGGGAGACTGAAGCTTTCTTT; cdr3_aa: CASSITSLGETEAFF
v_call: TRBV29-1; j_call: TRBJ2-7; d_call: .; clone_size: once; cdr3_nt: TGCAGCGTTGAGGGGGGAGGCTACGAGCAGTACTTC; cdr3_aa: CSVEGGGYEQYF
v_call: TRBV7-9; j_call: TRBJ1-2; d_call: .; clone_size: many; cdr3_nt: TGTGCCAGCAGCTTAGGAGCCCTGGGGCCTGGCTACACCTTC; cdr3_aa: CASSLGALGPGYTF
v_call: TRBV18; j_call: TRBJ1-1; d_call: .; clone_size: .; cdr3_nt: TGTGCCAGCTCACCACTTATTTCTACGTTGAACACTGAAGCTTTCTTT; cdr3_aa: CASSPLISTLNTEAFF
v_call: TRBV4-2; j_call: TRBJ2-5; d_call: .; clone_size: .; cdr3_nt: TGTGCCAGCAGCCAAGAGCCCCTCGGCAGGGGACGAGAGACCCAGTACTTC; cdr3_aa: CASSQEPLGRGRETQYF
v_call: TRBV5-1; j_call: TRBJ2-7; d_call: TRBD2; clone_size: .; cdr3_nt: TGCGCCAGCAGCTTGGACGGACTAGCGCCCTACGAGCAGTACTTC; cdr3_aa: CASSLDGLAPYEQYF
v_call: TRBV4-1; j_call: TRBJ2-5; d_call: .; clone_size: .; cdr3_nt: TGCGCCAGCAGCCTAGGGGCAGGGGAGTGGGAGACCCAGTACTTC; cdr3_aa: CASSLGAGEWETQYF
v_call: TRBV7-9; j_call: TRBJ2-1; d_call: .; clone_size: .; cdr3_nt: TGTGCCAGCAGATACTATGCGACCTTGTACAATGAGCAGTTCTTC; cdr3_aa: CASRYYATLYNEQFF
v_call: TRBV29-1; j_call: TRBJ1-1; d_call: TRBD1; clone_size: .; cdr3_nt: TGCAGCGTTGATACAGGGGGCCAGGGCACTGAAGCTTTCTTT; cdr3_aa: CSVDTGGQGTEAFF
v_call: TRBV28; j_call: TRBJ1-2; d_call: TRBD1; clone_size: .; cdr3_nt: TGTGCCAGCATACAGGGGGCTGGCTATGGCTACACCTTC; cdr3_aa: CASIQGAGYGYTF